This T cell receptor beta chain was identified during a study of T-cell reconstitution after alpha-beta-depleted transplantation in children. Notes on the study in general: The main origin of T-cell counts and diversity one year after transplant was newly produced T cells. Some patients' high day-60 TCRbeta diversity was traced to surviving recipient T cells and thymic progenitors. Several hundred expanded graft clones reportedly supplied alpha-beta T cells about two months after transplant.

Using unique molecular identifiers, the investigators prepared the TCRbeta library. TCRdb itself ran the PCR reads through MiXCR, one entry per CDR3 protein. The repertoire has approximately 1,000,000 distinct CDR3 sequences, roughly 31% of them found once; the top ten carry roughly 28%. V lost 4 bases to trimming and J lost 0 bases, with 14 bases between them. This CDR3 has 16 residues. CDR1 is SGHDT, CDR2 YYEEEE, per germline. Comment on this clonotype: Antigen: not known.

Sample: PBMCs, mostly from graft donor cells, taken 360 days after TCRalphabeta/CD19-depleted stem cell transplant. This clonotype was sampled from a boy under two years old who had a stem cell transplant for SCID, so the T cells may come from the graft donor. V usage is TRBV5-6 and J usage is TRBJ1-3, with D maybe TRBD1 (6 bases). Here the CDR3 reads CASSSYTGSSGNTIYF. The CDR3 nucleotides read TGTGCCAGCAGCAGTTATACAGGGAGCTCTGGAAACACCATATATTTT.